A selection of T cell receptor beta chains follows, all from one sample in a study of TIL therapy for anti-PD-1-resistant metastatic lung cancer. Measured with immunoSEQ multiplex PCR; TCRdb has only the in-frame clones, and not every one. The data hold about 59,000 clones, with 73% observed a single time. Sequenced here: blood, sampled at baseline. The origin of the receptors is a person aged 30 to 80 with non-small cell lung cancer. CDR3s include the opening cysteine and the closing phenylalanine or tryptophan. D genes are given only for firm matches. A row's size may be missing; if present it is once, few, many or a size class.

V: TRBV5-1
J: TRBJ2-1
size: few
D: -
DNA: TGCGCCAGCAGCCAAAGACTTGGTTTGCAGTTCTTC
CDR3: CASSQRLGLQFF

V: TRBV2
J: TRBJ1-1
size: -
D: TRBD1
DNA: TGTGCCAGCAGTGAAGCCAACAGGGGAGGAACTGAAGCTTTCTTT
CDR3: CASSEANRGGTEAFF

V: TRBV2
J: TRBJ2-1
size: -
D: -
DNA: TGTGCCAGCAGCAATGGTCTAGGGCGGCCTGAGCAGTTCTTC
CDR3: CASSNGLGRPEQFF

V: TRBV6-6
J: TRBJ1-5
size: -
D: -
DNA: TGTGCCAGCAGTTTAAATAGCAATCAGCCCCAGCATTTT
CDR3: CASSLNSNQPQHF

V: TRBV5-1
J: TRBJ2-2
size: -
D: -
DNA: TGCGCCAGCAGCTTGGAGGGTACCGGGGAGCTGTTTTTT
CDR3: CASSLEGTGELFF

V: TRBV6-5
J: TRBJ2-3
size: -
D: -
DNA: TGTGCCAGCAGAACCGACCCGACTGATACGCAGTATTTT
CDR3: CASRTDPTDTQYF

V: TRBV4-3
J: TRBJ2-2
size: -
D: TRBD2
DNA: TGCGCCAGCAGCCAAGGGACTAGCGGGATCGTCACCGGGGAGCTGTTTTTT
CDR3: CASSQGTSGIVTGELFF

V: TRBV7-3
J: TRBJ2-2
size: -
D: -
DNA: TGTGCCAGCAGCTCTGGGGGAGTGGGGACCGGGGAGCTGTTTTTT
CDR3: CASSSGGVGTGELFF

V: TRBV6-1
J: TRBJ2-7
size: -
D: -
DNA: TGTGCCAGCAGTCCACGGGGCATAAGTCTCAACGAGCAGTACTTC
CDR3: CASSPRGISLNEQYF

V: TRBV7-9
J: TRBJ1-5
size: -
D: TRBD1
DNA: TGTGCCAGCAGCACTACAGGGGGCCATCAGCCCCAGCATTTT
CDR3: CASSTTGGHQPQHF

V: TRBV7-8
J: TRBJ2-5
size: -
D: TRBD2
DNA: TGTGCCAGCAGCTTAGTTTTGCGGGAGGGGGGGTCTCAGTACTTC
CDR3: CASSLVLREGGSQYF

V: TRBV5-1
J: TRBJ2-1
size: -
D: TRBD2
DNA: TGCGCCAGCAAGAGGGTTAGCGGGGACTACAATGAGCAGTTCTTC
CDR3: CASKRVSGDYNEQFF

V: TRBV28
J: TRBJ2-6
size: -
D: TRBD1
DNA: TGTGCCAGCAGGAAGCGGACAGGCCGGGGAACGGGGGCCAACGTCCTGACTTTC
CDR3: CASRKRTGRGTGANVLTF

V: TRBV4-2
J: TRBJ1-4
size: -
D: -
DNA: TGTGCCAGCAGCCCAGCCCACGCTACCTATAATGAAAAACTGTTTTTT
CDR3: CASSPAHATYNEKLFF

V: TRBV7-2
J: TRBJ2-5
size: few
D: -
DNA: TGTGCCAGCAGCTTGATTACACAAGAGACCCAGTACTTC
CDR3: CASSLITQETQYF

V: TRBV15
J: TRBJ2-7
size: -
D: TRBD1
DNA: TGTGCCACCAGCAGAGTCGACAGGGACACCGTCGAGCAGTACTTC
CDR3: CATSRVDRDTVEQYF

V: TRBV20-1
J: TRBJ2-1
size: -
D: -
DNA: TGCAGTGCTAGCCGTGGTGAGCAGTTCTTC
CDR3: CSASRGEQFF

V: TRBV7-8
J: TRBJ2-5
size: -
D: -
DNA: TGTGCCAGCAGCCCCAAAGGAGGCGGGTTGGCATCCGGAGAGACCCAGTACTTC
CDR3: CASSPKGGGLASGETQYF

V: TRBV6-5
J: TRBJ1-5
size: -
D: -
DNA: TGTGCCAGCAAAACGGGGGATCAGCCCCAGCATTTT
CDR3: CASKTGDQPQHF

V: TRBV29-1
J: TRBJ2-2
size: -
D: -
DNA: TGCAGCTGTCGAGGCAGCCCGAACACCGGGGAGCTGTTTTTT
CDR3: CSCRGSPNTGELFF

V: TRBV7-6
J: TRBJ1-5
size: few
D: -
DNA: TGTGCCAGCAGCTTAGCGTGGGGGGTTGGGCAGCCCCAGCATTTT
CDR3: CASSLAWGVGQPQHF

V: TRBV6-6
J: TRBJ1-2
size: -
D: -
DNA: TGTGCCAGCACCAGGGGAACAGAATATGGCTACACCTTC
CDR3: CASTRGTEYGYTF

V: TRBV4-3
J: TRBJ1-4
size: -
D: -
DNA: TGCGCCAGCAGCCAGGACGACAGTTCCGGGGCAGGTAGTCCTGAAAAACTGTTTTTT
CDR3: CASSQDDSSGAGSPEKLFF

V: TRBV7-2
J: TRBJ2-7
size: -
D: TRBD2
DNA: TGTGCCAGCACCTATCGGGGGGGTACGTACGAGCAGTACTTC
CDR3: CASTYRGGTYEQYF

V: TRBV11-3
J: TRBJ1-6
size: -
D: TRBD1
DNA: TGTGCCAGCAGCCCCGGACAGGGAAGGGGCTCCTATAATTCACCCCTCCACTTT
CDR3: CASSPGQGRGSYNSPLHF

V: TRBV6-4
J: TRBJ2-1
size: few
D: TRBD2
DNA: TGTGCCAGCAGCAGACTAGCGGGGGAACACAATGAGCAGTTCTTC
CDR3: CASSRLAGEHNEQFF

V: TRBV14
J: TRBJ2-3
size: -
D: TRBD2
DNA: TGTGCCAGCAGCCAAGTCAAAGGGCTAGCGGGAGCTGGCACAGATACGCAGTATTTT
CDR3: CASSQVKGLAGAGTDTQYF

V: TRBV7-8
J: TRBJ2-5
size: -
D: TRBD2
DNA: TGTGCCAGCAGCCGTCGGTTTGGACGACTAGCGGGGAAACAAGAGACCCAGTACTTC
CDR3: CASSRRFGRLAGKQETQYF

V: TRBV2
J: TRBJ2-7
size: -
D: -
DNA: TGTGCCAGCAGGGATCAGACAGGACCCTACGAGCAGTACTTC
CDR3: CASRDQTGPYEQYF

V: TRBV28
J: TRBJ1-2
size: -
D: -
DNA: TGTGCCAGCAGTTTAACCCCGTCAGGCTACACCTTC
CDR3: CASSLTPSGYTF

V: TRBV28
J: TRBJ2-1
size: -
D: -
DNA: TGTGCCAGCAACGATCAGGGTGCGGGATACAATGAGCAGTTCTTC
CDR3: CASNDQGAGYNEQFF

V: TRBV7-9
J: TRBJ2-5
size: -
D: -
DNA: TGTGCCAGCAGCGGGTCCTTAACACAAGAGACCCAGTACTTC
CDR3: CASSGSLTQETQYF

V: TRBV4-3
J: TRBJ2-3
size: -
D: -
DNA: TGCGCCAGCAGCCAAGAGTTCCCCCTCAGCACAGATACGCAGTATTTT
CDR3: CASSQEFPLSTDTQYF

V: TRBV5-6
J: TRBJ2-3
size: once
D: TRBD2
DNA: TGTGCCAGCATGCGGGAGACTAGCACAGATACGCAGTATTTT
CDR3: CASMRETSTDTQYF

V: TRBV7-9
J: TRBJ2-1
size: -
D: TRBD2
DNA: TGTGCCACCCAGGGAGGGAACCCCTCATCCTACAATGAGCAGTTCTTC
CDR3: CATQGGNPSSYNEQFF

V: TRBV6-6
J: TRBJ2-2
size: -
D: TRBD2
DNA: TGTGCCAGCAGCGACCTAGCGGGGGGATCCGGGGAGCTGTTTTTT
CDR3: CASSDLAGGSGELFF

V: TRBV6-6
J: TRBJ2-1
size: once
D: TRBD2
DNA: TGTGCCAGCAGTCATGGGACTAGCTTCCACAATGAGCAGTTCTTC
CDR3: CASSHGTSFHNEQFF

V: TRBV9
J: TRBJ2-3
size: -
D: -
DNA: TGTGCCAGCAGCCTAGCGTCTAGTACAGATACGCAGTATTTT
CDR3: CASSLASSTDTQYF

V: TRBV7-2
J: TRBJ1-6
size: -
D: -
DNA: TGTGCCAGCAGCTTAGGTCAGAGGGGCGAATCACCCCTCCACTTT
CDR3: CASSLGQRGESPLHF

V: TRBV7-3
J: TRBJ1-5
size: -
D: TRBD1
DNA: TGTGCCAGCAGCTCGACCGGGACAGCCAATCAGCCCCAGCATTTT
CDR3: CASSSTGTANQPQHF

V: TRBV4-2
J: TRBJ2-3
size: few
D: TRBD2
DNA: TGTGCCAGCAGCCAATGGGCGGGAGGCACAGATACGCAGTATTTT
CDR3: CASSQWAGGTDTQYF

V: TRBV6-4
J: TRBJ1-6
size: few
D: -
DNA: TGTGCCAGCAGTGACGGATCCTATAATTCACCCCTCCACTTT
CDR3: CASSDGSYNSPLHF

V: TRBV7-9
J: TRBJ2-7
size: once
D: TRBD2
DNA: TGTGCCAGCAGCTTAAGCGGGGCGAGCTCCTACGAGCAGTACTTC
CDR3: CASSLSGASSYEQYF

V: TRBV7-9
J: TRBJ1-1
size: -
D: -
DNA: TGTGCCAGCAGCTTAGCGAGGGCCTCGGCTGAAGCTTTCTTT
CDR3: CASSLARASAEAFF

V: TRBV4-3
J: TRBJ1-2
size: once
D: -
DNA: TGCACCAGCAGCCAAGATAGGTCGGGATCTGGCTACACCTTC
CDR3: CTSSQDRSGSGYTF

V: TRBV6-6
J: TRBJ1-3
size: -
D: -
DNA: TGTGCCAGCAGTTACACGTCTAAATCTGGAAACACCATATATTTT
CDR3: CASSYTSKSGNTIYF

V: TRBV30
J: TRBJ2-2
size: once
D: TRBD1
DNA: TGTGCCTGGACCATGACAGGGAAAGCCGGGGAGCTGTTTTTT
CDR3: CAWTMTGKAGELFF

V: TRBV7-3
J: TRBJ2-7
size: -
D: -
DNA: TGTGCCAGCAGCTTAACGAGCTGGGGGGAGCAGTACTTC
CDR3: CASSLTSWGEQYF

V: TRBV5-1
J: TRBJ1-5
size: -
D: TRBD1
DNA: TGCGCCAGCAGCCCAGGGGGTAAGGATCAGCCCCAGCATTTT
CDR3: CASSPGGKDQPQHF